The 26 T cell receptor beta chains below were found in one sample sequenced in a study of OX40 agonist ivuxolimab in advanced cancers. Libraries were constructed by the immunoSEQ multiplex PCR assay. TCRdb provides this immuneACCESS table in a form limited to in-frame rearrangements. Some clones are lacking; in checked studies, under half of them reflect an unresolved V gene, and why the rest are absent is not known. This sample gives 90,000 to 95,000 clones in total; approximately 87% of them show up just once. The ten largest clones represent approximately 4.8% of the sample. This specimen consisted of CD4+ or CD8+ T cells sorted from blood, obtained in a trial of the OX40 agonist ivuxolimab. Receptor source: an adult with an advanced solid tumor such as melanoma, head and neck, liver or kidney cancer.

The chain uses TRBV6-5 and TRBJ2-5, with 8 nucleotides matching TRBD1. Looked up from germline, CDR1 is MNHEY and CDR2 is SVGAGI. V trimming: 7 bases; J trimming: 6 bases; junction bases outside the gene matches: 7. There are 13 residues in the CDR3. The CDR3 nucleotides read TGTGCCAGCATATCGGACAGGGTACAGACCCAGTACTTC. Translated: CASISDRVQTQYF.

The CDR3 DNA reads TGTGCCAGCATCGGAGACAGGAGGGAAAAACTGTTTTTT. It translates to CASIGDRREKLFF. The V call is TRBV28, the J call TRBJ1-4, with a possible D match to TRBD1 (6 bases). Germline V lookup: CDR1 MDHEN, CDR2 SYDVKM. Trimming took off 7 bases at V and 8 bases at J, with 14 bases between the two ends. This CDR3 contains 13 residues. The whole variable domain, remainder taken from reference TRBV28 and TRBJ1-4, is DVKVTQSSRYLVKRTGEKVFLECVQDMDHENMFWYRQDPGLGLRLIYFSYDVKMKEKGDIPEGYSVSREKKERFSLILESASTNQTSMYLCASIGDRREKLFFGSGTQLSVL.

In this sample, this clone turned up once. This chain links TRBV6-6 with TRBJ2-1; maybe TRBD1 (5 bases). Germline V gene data show CDR1 as MNHNY and CDR2 as SVGAGI (reference sequence). Trimming shortened V by 8 bases and J by 3 bases, and 11 bases separated the two germline ends. The CDR3 runs 13 residues. The DNA for the CDR3 is TGTGCCAGCCATCTAGGGGTCTACAATGAGCAGTTCTTC. As protein: CASHLGVYNEQFF.

The chain is built from TRBV10-1 and TRBJ2-1, with D maybe TRBD1 (5 bases). The CDR3 contains 15 residues. V was trimmed by 5 bases and J by 0 bases, leaving 11 bases between them. Germline V gene data show CDR1 as WNHNN and CDR2 as SYGVQD (reference sequence). In DNA form, the CDR3 reads TGCGCCAGCAGTCCGGCCCAGGGCTCCTACAATGAGCAGTTCTTC. It codes for CASSPAQGSYNEQFF.

This sequence joins TRBV6-5 and TRBJ2-7; TRBD1 agrees at 9 bases. The germline CDR1 and CDR2 sequences are MNHEY and SVGAGI. The CDR3 runs 13 residues. Trimming removed 7 bases from V and 6 bases from J; junction bases left unmatched: 7. The CDR3 is CASTFRQGGEQYF. The CDR3 region has the DNA TGTGCCAGCACCTTCCGACAGGGGGGCGAGCAGTACTTC.

The rearrangement links TRBV5-1 to TRBJ1-2; tentative D call: TRBD1 (6 bases). This CDR3 region has 15 residues. Between the trimmed V and J ends, which lost 0 bases and 2 bases, there was a span of 11 bases. Germline lookup yields CDR1 SGHRS and CDR2 YFSETQ. CDR3 coding DNA: TGCGCCAGCAGCTTGGCTGTCAGGGGAAACTATGGCTACACCTTC. Translation: CASSLAVRGNYGYTF.

This clone is a singleton in its sample. This rearrangement joins TRBV19 to TRBJ2-3; D is possibly TRBD2 (6 bases). The CDR3 spans 13 residues. Trimming stripped 4 bases from V and 10 bases from J, with 15 bases between. Germline V CDR1 and CDR2: LNHDA, SQIVND (reference sequence). Here the CDR3 reads CASSSQAGQAQYF. CDR3 nucleotides: TGTGCCAGTAGTAGTCAGGCGGGGCAAGCGCAGTATTTT.

V is TRBV5-1 and J is TRBJ1-3; D perhaps matches TRBD1 (5 bases). Germline loops: CDR1 SGHRS, CDR2 YFSETQ. The CDR3 spans 15 residues. V was cut by 5 bases and J by 0 bases, with 12 bases left in between. The CDR3 region is CASSRGVDSGNTIYF. For the CDR3, the DNA is TGCGCCAGCAGTCGGGGGGTCGACTCTGGAAACACCATATATTTT.

The chain recombines TRBV6-1 with TRBJ1-2, with D perhaps TRBD1 (5 bases). Trimming pared 5 bases from V and 7 bases from J, leaving 20 bases between. Looked up from germline, CDR1 is MNHNS and CDR2 is SASEGT. The CDR3 sequence is 15 residues long. This CDR3 reads CASSNLDPGLGGYTF. The CDR3 coding sequence is TGTGCCAGCAGTAATTTGGACCCAGGGCTTGGTGGCTACACCTTC.

CDR3 nucleotide sequence: TGTGCCAGCGGACTAGTAACTGAAGCTTTCTTT. Its protein is CASGLVTEAFF. This chain joins TRBV2 and TRBJ1-1; no clear D gene. Germline loops: CDR1 SNHLY, CDR2 FYNNEI. Between the trimmed V and J ends, which lost 8 bases and 5 bases, there was a span of 9 bases. The length of the CDR3 is 11 residues. The whole variable domain, remainder taken from reference TRBV2 and TRBJ1-1, is EPEVTQTPSHQVTQMGQEVILRCVPISNHLYFYWYRQILGQKVEFLVSFYNNEISEKSEIFDDQFSVERPDGSNFTLKIRSTKLEDSAMYFCASGLVTEAFFGQGTRLTVV.

The rearrangement joins TRBV28 to TRBJ2-7; D is unclear. The CDR3 covers 12 residues. The V gene's germline CDR1 is MDHEN and CDR2 SYDVKM. Trimming removed 4 bases from V and 6 bases from J, with 10 bases in between. The chain's CDR3 is CASSSNTVEQYF. CDR3 sequence (DNA): TGTGCCAGCAGTTCCAATACGGTCGAGCAGTACTTC.

This chain joins TRBV30 and TRBJ1-2; D is perhaps TRBD1 (5 bases). CDR3 length equals 11 residues. Germline CDR1 reads GTSNPN; CDR2 reads SVGIG (reference sequence). V shed 5 bases and J shed 2 bases, with 6 bases lying between them. CDR3 amino acids: CAWGTNYGYTF. The CDR3 DNA reads TGTGCCTGGGGGACCAACTATGGCTACACCTTC.

The CDR3 here is CASSLATDSNQPQHF. In DNA form, the CDR3 reads TGTGCCAGCAGCTTAGCGACAGATAGCAATCAGCCCCAGCATTTT. The V call is TRBV7-2, the J call TRBJ1-5, with a possible D match to TRBD1 (5 bases). Per the germline V gene, CDR1 is SGHTA and CDR2 is FQGNSA. V was shortened by 0 bases and J by 0 bases, with 6 bases between the two germline ends. This CDR3 comprises 15 residues.

This chain links TRBV27 with TRBJ2-1; 7 positions agree with TRBD1. Germline V gene lookup returns CDR1 MNHEY and CDR2 SMNVEV (reference sequence). The trim removed 2 bases at V and 2 bases at J, leaving 6 bases unmatched. The CDR3 is 16 residues long. The CDR3 is CASSLGTGEAYNEQFF. The CDR3 coding sequence is TGTGCCAGCAGTTTAGGAACAGGGGAAGCCTACAATGAGCAGTTCTTC.

The chain couples TRBV18 to TRBJ2-7; tentative D call: TRBD2 (6 bases). This CDR3 is 17 amino acids long. Germline CDR1 and CDR2: KGHSH and LQKENI. The ends were cut back, 4 bases at V and 0 bases at J, with 19 bases in the middle. The CDR3 is CASSLGSGGMSSYEQYV. DNA of the CDR3: TGTGCCAGCTCACTGGGTTCAGGAGGGATGAGCTCCTACGAGCAGTACGTC.

The chain carries TRBV5-4 and TRBJ1-4; 9 bases line up with TRBD1. CDR1 is SGHNT and CDR2 is YYREEE in the germline V gene (reference sequence). V was clipped by 4 bases and J by 4 bases; unmatched bases: 2. The CDR3 consists of 14 residues. The CDR3 sequence is CASSTDRGNEKLFF. The DNA for the CDR3 is TGTGCCAGCAGCACGGACAGGGGTAATGAAAAACTGTTTTTT.

This clone was counted once. The rearrangement links TRBV27 to TRBJ2-1; 12 bases agree with TRBD2. Losses at the gene ends were 1 base for V and 10 bases for J; bases not matched to a gene: 8. The CDR3 sequence is 16 residues long. The germline V gene has CDR1 MNHEY and CDR2 SMNVEV (reference sequence). CDR3: CASSLWTSGIVAEQFF. The CDR3 coding sequence is TGTGCCAGCAGTTTATGGACTAGCGGGATAGTGGCGGAGCAGTTCTTC.

This clone appeared once. The chain has TRBV11-2 and TRBJ2-2; D remains ambiguous. CDR1 SGHAT and CDR2 FQNNGV come from the germline V gene. V gave up 1 base and J gave up 2 bases, with 8 bases separating them. This CDR3 region has 15 residues. CDR3 nucleotides: TGTGCCAGCAGCTTAGGGGCAGGAAACACCGGGGAGCTGTTTTTT. It yields the protein CASSLGAGNTGELFF. Together with reference TRBV11-2 and TRBJ2-2, the CDR3 gives the full variable domain: EAGVAQSPRYKIIEKRQSVAFWCNPISGHATLYWYQQILGQGPKLLIQFQNNGVVDDSQLPKDRFSAERLKGVDSTLKIQPAKLEDSAVYLCASSLGAGNTGELFFGEGSRLTVL.

The chain employs TRBV4-1 and TRBJ2-1, with TRBD2 matching over 16 bases. The CDR3 is 19 amino acids. The J segment lost 4 bases and the V segment lost 1 base, leaving 7 bases of the junction unmatched. Germline values: CDR1 MGHRA, CDR2 YSYEKL. The CDR3 DNA sequence: TGCGCCAGCAGCCAAGCCCCGGGACTAGCGGGAGGGAAATACAATGAGCAGTTCTTC. Protein product: CASSQAPGLAGGKYNEQFF.

The J gene is TRBJ1-2, the V gene TRBV27; 7 nucleotides align to TRBD1. CDR3 length: 13 residues. From germline, CDR1 is MNHEY and CDR2 SMNVEV (reference sequence). V shed 3 bases and J 4 bases; nucleotides not matched to a gene: 2. The chain's CDR3 is CASSFRQGYGYTF. Here the CDR3 DNA reads TGTGCCAGCAGTTTCCGACAGGGCTATGGCTACACCTTC.

V is TRBV25-1 and J is TRBJ1-4; 7 bases map to TRBD1. CDR1 is MGHDK, CDR2 SYGVNS, per germline. V shed 0 bases and J 4 bases; nucleotides not matched to a gene: 5. The CDR3 consists of 16 residues. The CDR3 loop reads CASSEYGGQHNEKLFF. DNA of the CDR3: TGTGCCAGCAGTGAATATGGGGGACAGCATAATGAAAAACTGTTTTTT.

The genes are TRBV6-5 and TRBJ2-7; 11 bases map to TRBD1. Germline V gene sequence: CDR1 MNHEY, CDR2 SVGAGI. This CDR3 comprises 14 residues. V gave up 7 bases and J gave up 4 bases; unmatched junction bases: 6. The CDR3 region is CASTEDRGRYEQYF. The CDR3, as DNA: TGTGCCAGCACGGAGGACAGGGGGCGTTACGAGCAGTACTTC.

This rearrangement joins TRBV9 to TRBJ2-2; 7 positions agree with TRBD2. Germline lookup yields CDR1 SGDLS and CDR2 YYNGEE. This CDR3 is built from 16 residues. Trimming removed 1 base from V and 4 bases from J; junction bases left unmatched: 7. The CDR3 nucleotides are TGTGCCAGCAGCGTAATCTCAGCGGGGTTCACCGGGGAGCTGTTTTTT. Protein product: CASSVISAGFTGELFF.

This sequence joins TRBV5-1 and TRBJ2-7; D not certain. The CDR3 runs to 14 residues. In germline, CDR1 is SGHRS, CDR2 YFSETQ. V was clipped by 4 bases and J by 0 bases, with 11 bases between them. CDR3: CASSPVAGSYEQYF. The CDR3 coding sequence is TGCGCCAGCAGCCCGGTGGCAGGCTCCTACGAGCAGTACTTC.

This clone was counted only a few times. The chain has TRBV6-1 and TRBJ1-6; no clear D. CDR1 MNHNS and CDR2 SASEGT come from the germline V gene. V gave up 4 bases and J gave up 4 bases, with 14 bases separating them. The CDR3 runs 16 residues. CDR3 DNA: TGTGCCAGCAGTGCGAGGGCCCCCTCATATAATTCACCCCTCCACTTT. Its protein product is CASSARAPSYNSPLHF.

This chain links TRBV30 with TRBJ2-1; D may correspond to TRBD1 or TRBD2 (5 bases each). Trimming cost V 0 bases and J 8 bases, with 17 bases left between them. This CDR3 is 15 amino acids long. Looked up from germline, CDR1 is GTSNPN and CDR2 is SVGIG (reference sequence). The CDR3 sequence is CAWSVDPGTGDEQFF. The DNA of the CDR3 is TGTGCCTGGAGTGTAGATCCCGGGACGGGCGATGAGCAGTTCTTC.